What follows is one TCR beta chain and its context. Its specificity is unknown. The data were obtained in a study of cytomegalovirus exposure and HLA in healthy donors. General study results and limits: The study flagged approximately 180 TCR beta chains as cytomegalovirus-associated. Researchers reported that three CMV-associated chains were confirmed in vitro as CMV antigen-specific. Later analysis associated a missense DCLRE1C variant with TCR beta V- and J-gene trimming. CMV serostatus stood as the only immune exposure information on hand.

Primers for the PCR totalled 60 Vbeta and 13 Jbeta. Libraries were prepared by immunoSEQ multiplex PCR; TCRdb keeps only in-frame clonotypes and omits some of them. The sample has roughly 150,000 clones, over 70% seen once. V shed 6 bases, J shed 7 bases, and the junction held 7 bases outside the gene matches. Germline V lookup: CDR1 MNHEY, CDR2 SMNVEV (reference sequence). The CDR3 contains 13 residues. The clonotype comes from a woman between 40 and 50 years old in good health and CMV-seronegative. The chain recombines TRBV27 with TRBJ2-7, with 9 nucleotides matching TRBD1. Source material: PBMCs. CDR3 residues: CASRWDRASEQYF. CDR3 nucleotides: TGTGCCAGCAGATGGGACAGGGCCTCAGAGCAGTACTTC.